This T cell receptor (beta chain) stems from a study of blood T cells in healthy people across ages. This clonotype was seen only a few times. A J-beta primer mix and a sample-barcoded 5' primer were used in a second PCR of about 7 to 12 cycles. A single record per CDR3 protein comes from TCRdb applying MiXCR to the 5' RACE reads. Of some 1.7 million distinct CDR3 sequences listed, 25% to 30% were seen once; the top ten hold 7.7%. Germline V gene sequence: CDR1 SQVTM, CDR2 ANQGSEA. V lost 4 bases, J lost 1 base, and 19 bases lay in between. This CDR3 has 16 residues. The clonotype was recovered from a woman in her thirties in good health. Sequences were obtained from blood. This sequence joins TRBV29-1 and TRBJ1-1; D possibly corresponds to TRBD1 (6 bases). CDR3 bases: TGCAGCGTTGCGGGACAACAACGCGGCCCGAACACTGAAGCTTTCTTT. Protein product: CSVAGQQRGPNTEAFF.